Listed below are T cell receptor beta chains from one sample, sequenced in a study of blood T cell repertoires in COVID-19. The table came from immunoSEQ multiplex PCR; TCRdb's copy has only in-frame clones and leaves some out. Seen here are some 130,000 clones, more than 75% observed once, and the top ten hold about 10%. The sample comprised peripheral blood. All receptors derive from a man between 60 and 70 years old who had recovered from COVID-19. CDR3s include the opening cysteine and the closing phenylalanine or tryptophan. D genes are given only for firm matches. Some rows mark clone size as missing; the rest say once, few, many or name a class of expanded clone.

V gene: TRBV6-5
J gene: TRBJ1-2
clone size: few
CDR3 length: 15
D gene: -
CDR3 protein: CASSYWGQRGGGYTF
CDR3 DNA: TGTGCCAGCAGTTACTGGGGTCAAAGGGGAGGGGGCTACACCTTC

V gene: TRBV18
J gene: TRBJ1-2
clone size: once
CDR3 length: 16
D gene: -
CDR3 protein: CASSPTRAQGIYGYTF
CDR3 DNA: TGTGCCAGCTCACCTACGAGGGCTCAGGGGATCTATGGCTACACCTTC

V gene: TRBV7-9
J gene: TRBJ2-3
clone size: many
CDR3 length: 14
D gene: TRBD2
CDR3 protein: CASSLGGVTDTQYF
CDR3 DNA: TGTGCCAGCAGCTTGGGAGGGGTCACAGATACGCAGTATTTT

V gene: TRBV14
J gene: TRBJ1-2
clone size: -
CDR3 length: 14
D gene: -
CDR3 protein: CASSQDIGVGGYTF
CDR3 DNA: TGTGCCAGCAGCCAAGATATAGGGGTCGGAGGCTACACCTTC

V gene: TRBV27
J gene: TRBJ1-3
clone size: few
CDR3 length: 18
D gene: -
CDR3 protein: CASSPVGQTLGSGNTIYF
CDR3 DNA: TGTGCCAGCAGTCCGGTCGGACAGACCCTTGGCTCTGGAAACACCATATATTTT

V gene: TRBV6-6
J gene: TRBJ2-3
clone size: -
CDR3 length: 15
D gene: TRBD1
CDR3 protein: CASTDRDRGTDTQYF
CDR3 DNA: TGTGCCAGCACCGACCGGGACAGGGGCACAGATACGCAGTATTTT

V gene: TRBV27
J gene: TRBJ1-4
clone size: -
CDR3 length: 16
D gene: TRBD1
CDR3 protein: CASSLSVTGSSEKLFF
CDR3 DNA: TGTGCCAGCAGTTTATCCGTGACAGGGTCTAGTGAAAAACTGTTTTTT

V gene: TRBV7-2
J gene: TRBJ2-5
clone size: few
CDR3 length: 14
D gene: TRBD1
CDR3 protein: CASSLYRGQETQYF
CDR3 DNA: TGTGCCAGCAGCTTATACAGGGGGCAAGAGACCCAGTACTTC

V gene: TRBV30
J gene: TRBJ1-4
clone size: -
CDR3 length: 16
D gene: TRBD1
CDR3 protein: CAWSVYRGRGNEKLFF
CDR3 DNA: TGTGCCTGGAGTGTATACAGGGGCAGGGGGAATGAAAAACTGTTTTTT

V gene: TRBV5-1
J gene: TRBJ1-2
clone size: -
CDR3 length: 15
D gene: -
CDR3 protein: CASSSVDAAGAGYTF
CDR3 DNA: TGCGCCAGCAGCTCTGTGGACGCCGCGGGGGCTGGCTACACCTTC

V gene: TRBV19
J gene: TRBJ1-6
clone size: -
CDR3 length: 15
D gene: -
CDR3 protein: CASSISSSYNSPLHF
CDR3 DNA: TGTGCCAGTTCTATCTCGAGCTCCTATAATTCACCCCTCCACTTT

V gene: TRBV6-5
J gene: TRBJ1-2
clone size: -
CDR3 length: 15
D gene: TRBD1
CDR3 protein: CASSYSGTATYGYTF
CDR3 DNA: TGTGCCAGCAGTTACTCGGGGACAGCCACCTATGGCTACACCTTC

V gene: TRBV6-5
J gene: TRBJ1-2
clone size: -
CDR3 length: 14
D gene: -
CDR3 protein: CASRAPLTGDGYTF
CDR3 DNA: TGTGCCAGCAGGGCTCCCTTGACAGGTGATGGCTACACCTTC

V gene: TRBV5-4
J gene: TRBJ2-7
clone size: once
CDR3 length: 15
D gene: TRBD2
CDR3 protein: CASSGGLAGLDEQYF
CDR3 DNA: TGTGCCAGCAGCGGGGGACTAGCGGGACTCGACGAGCAGTACTTC

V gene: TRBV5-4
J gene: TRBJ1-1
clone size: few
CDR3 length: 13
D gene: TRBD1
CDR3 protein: CASSRDRGTEAFF
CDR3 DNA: TGTGCCAGCAGCCGGGACAGGGGAACTGAAGCTTTCTTT

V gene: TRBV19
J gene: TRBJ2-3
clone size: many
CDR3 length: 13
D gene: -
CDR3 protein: CATLPSNSDTQYF
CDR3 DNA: TGTGCCACCCTCCCCTCTAACTCAGATACGCAGTATTTT

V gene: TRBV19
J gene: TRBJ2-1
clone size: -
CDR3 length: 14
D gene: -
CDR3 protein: CASSIIASHNEQFF
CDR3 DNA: TGTGCCAGTAGTATAATAGCGTCTCACAATGAGCAGTTCTTC

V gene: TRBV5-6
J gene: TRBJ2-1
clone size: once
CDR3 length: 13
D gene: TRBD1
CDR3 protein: CASSWDRGAEQFF
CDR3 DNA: TGTGCCAGCAGCTGGGACAGGGGGGCTGAGCAGTTCTTC

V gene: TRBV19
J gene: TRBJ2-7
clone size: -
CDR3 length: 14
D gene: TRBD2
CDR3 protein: CASSASGRTYEQYF
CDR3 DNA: TGTGCCAGTAGTGCCAGCGGGAGGACTTACGAGCAGTACTTC

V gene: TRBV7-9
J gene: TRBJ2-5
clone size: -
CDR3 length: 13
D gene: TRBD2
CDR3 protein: CASSVDGRETQYF
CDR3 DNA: TGTGCCAGCAGCGTGGACGGGAGGGAGACCCAGTACTTC

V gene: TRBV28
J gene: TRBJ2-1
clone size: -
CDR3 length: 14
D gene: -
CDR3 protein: CASSWGGTYNEQFF
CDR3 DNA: TGTGCCAGCAGTTGGGGAGGAACCTACAATGAGCAGTTCTTC

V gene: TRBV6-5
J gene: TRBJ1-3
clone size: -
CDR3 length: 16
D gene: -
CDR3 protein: CASSYSVLPSGNTIYF
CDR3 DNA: TGTGCCAGCAGTTACTCAGTTCTACCCTCTGGAAACACCATATATTTT

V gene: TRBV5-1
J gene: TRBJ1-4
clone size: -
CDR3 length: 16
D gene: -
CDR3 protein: CASSPREGTTNEKLFF
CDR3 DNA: TGCGCCAGCAGCCCCCGGGAGGGGACAACTAATGAAAAACTGTTTTTT

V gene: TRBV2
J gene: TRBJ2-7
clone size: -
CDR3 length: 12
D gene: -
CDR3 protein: CASQDSSYEQYF
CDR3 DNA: TGTGCCAGCCAAGACAGCTCCTACGAGCAGTACTTC

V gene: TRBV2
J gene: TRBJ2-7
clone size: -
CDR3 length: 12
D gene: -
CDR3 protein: CASSGGSYEQYF
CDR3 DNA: TGTGCCTCGTCCGGCGGTTCCTACGAGCAGTACTTC

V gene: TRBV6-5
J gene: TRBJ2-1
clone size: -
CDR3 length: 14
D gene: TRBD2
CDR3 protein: CASNLAGGYNEQFF
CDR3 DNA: TGTGCCAGCAACCTAGCGGGAGGCTACAATGAGCAGTTCTTC

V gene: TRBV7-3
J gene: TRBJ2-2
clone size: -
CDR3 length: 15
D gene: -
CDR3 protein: CASSKSASDTGELFF
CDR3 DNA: TGTGCCAGCAGCAAGTCGGCAAGCGATACCGGGGAGCTGTTTTTT

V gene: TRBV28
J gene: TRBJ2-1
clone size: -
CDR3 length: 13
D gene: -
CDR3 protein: CASIDVAYNEQFF
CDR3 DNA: TGTGCCAGCATCGACGTAGCTTACAATGAGCAGTTCTTC

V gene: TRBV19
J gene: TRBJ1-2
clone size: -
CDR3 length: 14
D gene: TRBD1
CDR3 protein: CASSKDREGYGYTF
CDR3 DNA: TGTGCCAGTAGTAAGGACAGGGAGGGCTATGGCTACACCTTC

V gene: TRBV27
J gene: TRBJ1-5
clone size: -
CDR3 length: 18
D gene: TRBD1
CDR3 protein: CASSSRGQSLYSNQPQHF
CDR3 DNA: TGTGCCAGCAGTTCCCGGGGACAGAGTCTTTATAGCAATCAGCCCCAGCATTTT

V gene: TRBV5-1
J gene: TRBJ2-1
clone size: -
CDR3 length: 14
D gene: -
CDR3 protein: CASSLAVSYNEQFF
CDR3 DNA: TGCGCCAGCAGCTTGGCCGTCTCCTACAATGAGCAGTTCTTC

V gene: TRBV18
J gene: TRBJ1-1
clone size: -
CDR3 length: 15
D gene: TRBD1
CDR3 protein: CASSARTGANTEAFF
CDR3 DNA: TGTGCCAGCTCAGCAAGGACAGGGGCTAACACTGAAGCTTTCTTT

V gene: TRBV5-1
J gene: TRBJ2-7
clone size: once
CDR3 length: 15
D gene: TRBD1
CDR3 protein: CASSLVDRGLNEQYF
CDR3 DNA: TGCGCCAGCAGCTTGGTGGACAGGGGGCTAAACGAGCAGTACTTC

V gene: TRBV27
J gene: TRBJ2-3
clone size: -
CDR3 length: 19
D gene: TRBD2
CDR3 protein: CASSPGTSGRPATADTQYF
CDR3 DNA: TGTGCCAGCAGTCCCGGGACTAGCGGGAGGCCAGCAACCGCAGATACGCAGTATTTT

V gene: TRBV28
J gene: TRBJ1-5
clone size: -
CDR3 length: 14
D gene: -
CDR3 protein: CASSLGRGAQPQHF
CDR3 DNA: TGTGCCAGCAGTTTGGGGCGGGGGGCCCAGCCCCAGCATTTT

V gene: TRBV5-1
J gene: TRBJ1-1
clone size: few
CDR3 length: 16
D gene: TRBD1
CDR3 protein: CASSLGQGAVNTEAFF
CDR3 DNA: TGCGCCAGCAGCTTGGGACAGGGGGCAGTGAACACTGAAGCTTTCTTT

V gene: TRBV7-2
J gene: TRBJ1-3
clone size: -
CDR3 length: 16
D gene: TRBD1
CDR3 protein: CASSLDRVGTGNTIYF
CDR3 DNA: TGTGCCAGCAGCTTGGACAGGGTTGGGACTGGAAACACCATATATTTT

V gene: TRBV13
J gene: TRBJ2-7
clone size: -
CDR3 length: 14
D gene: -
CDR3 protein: CASSSRLVVNEQYF
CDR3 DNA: TGTGCCAGCAGCTCCAGACTAGTCGTCAACGAGCAGTACTTC

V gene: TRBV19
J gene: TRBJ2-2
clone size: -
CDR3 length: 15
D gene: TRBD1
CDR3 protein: CASSMDRAGTGELFF
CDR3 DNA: TGTGCCAGTAGTATGGACAGGGCGGGCACCGGGGAGCTGTTTTTT

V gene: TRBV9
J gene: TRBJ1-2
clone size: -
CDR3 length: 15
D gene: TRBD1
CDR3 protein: CASRSDRENKNGYTF
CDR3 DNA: TGTGCCAGCAGATCGGACAGGGAGAATAAAAATGGCTACACCTTC

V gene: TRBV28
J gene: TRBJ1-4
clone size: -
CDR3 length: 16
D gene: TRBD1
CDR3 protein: CASSPHWTGGGEKLFF
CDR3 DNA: TGTGCCAGCAGTCCACACTGGACAGGGGGAGGGGAAAAACTGTTTTTT

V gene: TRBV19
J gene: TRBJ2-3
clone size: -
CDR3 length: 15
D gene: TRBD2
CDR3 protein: CASTRLAGGLDTQYF
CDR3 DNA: TGTGCCAGTACCCGACTAGCGGGGGGTCTGGATACGCAGTATTTT

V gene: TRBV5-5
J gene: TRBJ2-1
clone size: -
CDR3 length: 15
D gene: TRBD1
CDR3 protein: CASSRTGDTYNEQFF
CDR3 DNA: TGTGCCAGCAGCCGGACAGGGGACACCTACAATGAGCAGTTCTTC

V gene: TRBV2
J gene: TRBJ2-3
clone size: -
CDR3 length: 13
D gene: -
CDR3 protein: CASRTGMEDTQYF
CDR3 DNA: TGTGCCAGCAGAACAGGGATGGAAGATACGCAGTATTTT

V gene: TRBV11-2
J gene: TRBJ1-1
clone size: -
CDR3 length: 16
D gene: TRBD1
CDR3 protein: CASRLTGEGGNTEAFF
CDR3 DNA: TGTGCCAGCAGACTAACAGGGGAAGGGGGGAACACTGAAGCTTTCTTT

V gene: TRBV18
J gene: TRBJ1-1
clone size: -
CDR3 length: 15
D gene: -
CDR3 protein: CASSPKTESNTEAFF
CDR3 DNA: TGTGCCAGCTCACCAAAAACAGAGTCGAACACTGAAGCTTTCTTT

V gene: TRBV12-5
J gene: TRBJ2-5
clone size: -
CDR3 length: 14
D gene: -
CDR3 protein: CASGFSSRQETQYF
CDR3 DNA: TGTGCTAGTGGTTTTTCGTCCAGGCAAGAGACCCAGTACTTC

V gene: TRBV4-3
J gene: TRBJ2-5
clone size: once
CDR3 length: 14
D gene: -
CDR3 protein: CASSQYSGQETQYF
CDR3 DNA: TGCGCCAGCAGCCAATATTCAGGGCAAGAGACCCAGTACTTC

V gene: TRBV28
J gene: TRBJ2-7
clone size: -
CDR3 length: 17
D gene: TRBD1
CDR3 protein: CASSLGPGTGRAYEQYF
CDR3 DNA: TGTGCCAGCAGCCTAGGCCCCGGGACAGGAAGGGCATACGAGCAGTACTTC

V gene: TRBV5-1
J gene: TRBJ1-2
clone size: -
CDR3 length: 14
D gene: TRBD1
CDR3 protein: CASSLADRGANYTF
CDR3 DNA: TGCGCCAGCAGCTTGGCCGACAGGGGGGCTAACTACACCTTC

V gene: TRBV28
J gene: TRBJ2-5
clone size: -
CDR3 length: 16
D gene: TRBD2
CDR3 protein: CASTQGLAGSGETQYF
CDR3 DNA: TGTGCCAGCACCCAAGGACTAGCGGGGTCCGGGGAGACCCAGTACTTC

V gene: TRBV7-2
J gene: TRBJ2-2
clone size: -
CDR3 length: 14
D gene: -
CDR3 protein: CASSLTWTAWELFF
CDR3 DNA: TGTGCCAGCAGCTTAACCTGGACTGCCTGGGAGCTGTTTTTT

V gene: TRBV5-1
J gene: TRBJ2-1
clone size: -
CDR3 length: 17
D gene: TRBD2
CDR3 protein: CASSFQPLADPYNEQFF
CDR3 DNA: TGCGCCAGCAGCTTTCAACCACTAGCGGATCCCTACAATGAGCAGTTCTTC

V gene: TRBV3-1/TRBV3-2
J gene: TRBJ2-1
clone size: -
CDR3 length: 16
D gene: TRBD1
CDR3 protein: CASSHLWGQGDNEQFF
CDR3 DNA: TGTGCCAGCAGCCACCTATGGGGACAGGGGGATAATGAGCAGTTCTTC

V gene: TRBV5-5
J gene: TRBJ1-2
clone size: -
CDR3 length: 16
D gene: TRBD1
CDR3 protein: CASRSGTGGTEKGYTF
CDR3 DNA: TGTGCCAGCAGGTCCGGGACAGGGGGAACTGAAAAGGGCTACACCTTC

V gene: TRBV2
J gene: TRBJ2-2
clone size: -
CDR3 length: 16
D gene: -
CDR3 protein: CASSPFGLSNTGELFF
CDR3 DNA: TGTGCCAGCAGTCCCTTCGGACTATCGAACACCGGGGAGCTGTTTTTT